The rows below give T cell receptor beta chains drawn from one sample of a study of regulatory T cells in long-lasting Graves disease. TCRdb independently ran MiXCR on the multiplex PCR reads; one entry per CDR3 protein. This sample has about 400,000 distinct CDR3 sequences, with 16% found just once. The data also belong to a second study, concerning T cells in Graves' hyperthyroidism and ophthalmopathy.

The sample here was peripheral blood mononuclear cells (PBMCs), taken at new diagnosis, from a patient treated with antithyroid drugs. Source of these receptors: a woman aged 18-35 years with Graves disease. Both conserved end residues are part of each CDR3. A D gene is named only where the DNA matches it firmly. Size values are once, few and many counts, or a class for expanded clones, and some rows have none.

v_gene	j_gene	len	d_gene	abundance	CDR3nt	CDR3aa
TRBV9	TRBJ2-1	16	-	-	TGTGCCAGCAGCGTAGCGGGGCGAGAATCCTACAATGAGCAGTTCTTC	CASSVAGRESYNEQFF
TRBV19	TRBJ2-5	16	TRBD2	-	TGTGCCAGTAGTATGGGTAGCGGGAGCCCACAAGAGACCCAGTACTTC	CASSMGSGSPQETQYF
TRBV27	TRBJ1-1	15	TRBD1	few	TGTGCCAGCAGCGGGGACAGATCCCCCGACACTGAAGCTTTCTTT	CASSGDRSPDTEAFF
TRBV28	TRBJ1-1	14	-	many	TGTGCCAGCAGTCCCCAGGCAGAGAACACTGAAGCTTTCTTT	CASSPQAENTEAFF
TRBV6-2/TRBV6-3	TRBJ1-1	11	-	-	TGTGCCAGCAGGAGACTGGAGGAAGCTTTCTTT	CASRRLEEAFF
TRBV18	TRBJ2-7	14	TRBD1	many	TGTGCCAGCTCACCCCGGACAGGGTTTAACGAGCAGTACTTC	CASSPRTGFNEQYF
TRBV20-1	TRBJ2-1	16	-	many	TGCAGTGCTCTTGCCTGGGCGGGGGCAACCTACAATGAGCAGTTCTTC	CSALAWAGATYNEQFF
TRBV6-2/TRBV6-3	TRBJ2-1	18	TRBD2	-	TGTGCCAGCAGTTACTCTTTGGCTAGCGGGAGTTCACGGAATGAGCAGTTCTTC	CASSYSLASGSSRNEQFF
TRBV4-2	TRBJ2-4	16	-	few	TGTGCCAGCAGCCAAGCGGGAGTTGGAGCCAAAAACATTCAGTACTTC	CASSQAGVGAKNIQYF
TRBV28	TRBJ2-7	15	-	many	TGTGCCAGCAGTTTAAGGGGGTTACTAGCCTACGAGCAGTACTTC	CASSLRGLLAYEQYF
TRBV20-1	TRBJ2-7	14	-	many	TGCAGTGCTTGTAGATCCGGTGGGGGCTACGAGCAGTACTTC	CSACRSGGGYEQYF
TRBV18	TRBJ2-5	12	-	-	TGTGCGAGCTCACTAACAGAAGAGGCCCAGTACTTC	CASSLTEEAQYF
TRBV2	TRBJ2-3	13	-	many	TGTGCCAGCATCGCTAGCGTGCGAGATACGCAGTATTTT	CASIASVRDTQYF
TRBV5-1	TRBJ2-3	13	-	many	TGCGCCAGCAGCTTGCGAGGAGCAGATACGCAGTATTTT	CASSLRGADTQYF
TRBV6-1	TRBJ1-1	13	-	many	TGTGCCAGCAGCGAAGGGATGAACACTGAAGCTTTCTTT	CASSEGMNTEAFF
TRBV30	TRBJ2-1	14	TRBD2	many	TGTGCCTGGGGACTAGCGGGGGGATGGAATGAGCAGTTCTTC	CAWGLAGGWNEQFF
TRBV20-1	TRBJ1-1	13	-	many	TGCAGTGCGTTGCCTATAGGGTGGGCTGAAGCTTTCTTT	CSALPIGWAEAFF
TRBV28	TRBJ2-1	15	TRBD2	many	TGTGCCAGCAGCGGGACTAGCCTCGTCTACAATGAGCAGTTCTTC	CASSGTSLVYNEQFF
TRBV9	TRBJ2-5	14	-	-	TGTGCCAGCAGCGTAGGGGGGCCACAAGAGACCCAGTACTTC	CASSVGGPQETQYF
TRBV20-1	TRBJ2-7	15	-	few	TGCAGTGCTAGAGAGTTTGGAGACCTCTCCTACGAGCAGTACTTC	CSAREFGDLSYEQYF
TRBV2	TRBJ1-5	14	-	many	TGTGCCAGCAGTCCTACAGGCCTAAATCAGCCCCAGCATTTT	CASSPTGLNQPQHF
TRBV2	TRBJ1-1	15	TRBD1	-	TGTGCCAGCAGTTTGTCCGGGACAGGGGGCGGCCGGGGTTTCTTT	CASSLSGTGGGRGFF
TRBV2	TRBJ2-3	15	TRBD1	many	TGTGCCAGCAGTCGGGACAGAACTAGCACAGATACGCAGTATTTT	CASSRDRTSTDTQYF
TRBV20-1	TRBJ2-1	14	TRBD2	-	TGCAGTGCTAGATGGACTAGCGGCTACAATGAGCAGTTCTTC	CSARWTSGYNEQFF
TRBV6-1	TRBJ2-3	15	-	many	TGTGCCAGCAGCCAAGGACTGGGACGGTCAGATACGCAGTATTTT	CASSQGLGRSDTQYF
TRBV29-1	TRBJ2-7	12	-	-	TGCAGCGCCAGAAGGACTACCTACGAGCAGTACTTC	CSARRTTYEQYF
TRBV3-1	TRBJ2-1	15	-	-	TGTGCCAGCAGCCTGAGAGGGGGATACTACAATGAGCAGTTCTTC	CASSLRGGYYNEQFF
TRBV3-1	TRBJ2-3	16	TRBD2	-	TGTGCCAGCAGCCAGAGACTAGCGGGAGCGGCAGATACGCAGTATTTT	CASSQRLAGAADTQYF
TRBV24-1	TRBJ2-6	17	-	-	TGTGCCACCAGTGACCGGACATCCGTCAGGGGGGCCAACGTCCTGACTTTC	CATSDRTSVRGANVLTF
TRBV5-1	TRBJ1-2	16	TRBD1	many	TGCGCCAGCAGCTTCGGAGGGACAGGGAAGGACTATGGCTACACCTTC	CASSFGGTGKDYGYTF
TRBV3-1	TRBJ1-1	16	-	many	TGTGCCAGCAGCAGTTACAAGTCAGGACCGCACCGAGGGGCTTTCTTT	CASSSYKSGPHRGAFF
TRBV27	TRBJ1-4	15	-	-	TGTGCCAGCAGCGACTCGTACCGGGGTAATGAAAAACTGTTTTTT	CASSDSYRGNEKLFF
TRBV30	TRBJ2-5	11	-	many	TGTGCCTGGGGACCCCGGGAGACCCAGTACTTC	CAWGPRETQYF
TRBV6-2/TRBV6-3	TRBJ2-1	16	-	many	TGTGCCAGCAGTACGTTAGCGTGGAGCTCCTACAATGAGCAGTTCTTC	CASSTLAWSSYNEQFF
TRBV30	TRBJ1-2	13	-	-	TGTGCCTGGATTGGGCTGGGATTCTATGGCTACACCTTC	CAWIGLGFYGYTF
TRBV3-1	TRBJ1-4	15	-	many	TGTGCCAGCAGCCAAGAAGGGAGGGCGAGTGAAAAACTGTTTTTT	CASSQEGRASEKLFF
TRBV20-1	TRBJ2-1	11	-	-	TGCAGTGCTAGAGTCAGGAATGAGCAGTTCTTC	CSARVRNEQFF
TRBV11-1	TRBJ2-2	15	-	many	TGTGCCAGCAGCTTCGACGGAGCGAACACCGGGGAGCTGTTTTTT	CASSFDGANTGELFF
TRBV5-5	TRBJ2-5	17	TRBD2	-	TGTGCCAGCAGCTTGTATTTGTTAGCGGGGGGTCAAGAGACCCAGTACTTC	CASSLYLLAGGQETQYF
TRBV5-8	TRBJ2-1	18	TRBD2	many	TGTGCCAGCAGCCGGGGTACCAGCGGGGGGCACCAATACAATGAGCAGTTCTTC	CASSRGTSGGHQYNEQFF
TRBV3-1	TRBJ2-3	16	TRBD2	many	TGTGCCAGCAGCCAGGGACTAGCGGGGAGCACAGATACGCAGTATTTT	CASSQGLAGSTDTQYF
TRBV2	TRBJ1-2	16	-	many	TGTGCCAGCAGCGTTATTATGAAGACAGCTAACTATGGCTACACCTTC	CASSVIMKTANYGYTF
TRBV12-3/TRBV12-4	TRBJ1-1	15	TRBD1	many	TGTGCCAGCAGGAACCGGGACAGGGGGCTCGCTGAAGCTTTCTTT	CASRNRDRGLAEAFF
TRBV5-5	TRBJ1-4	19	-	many	TGTGCCAGCAGCTTGGGAAGTGGGGGGCTGGGCACAACTAATGAAAAACTGTTTTTT	CASSLGSGGLGTTNEKLFF
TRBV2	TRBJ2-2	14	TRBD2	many	TGTGCCAGCAGTAAGACTAGCGGGAGATGGGAGCTGTTTTTT	CASSKTSGRWELFF
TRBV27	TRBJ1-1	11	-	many	TGTGCCTCTAGGGGGAACACTGAAGCTTTCTTT	CASRGNTEAFF
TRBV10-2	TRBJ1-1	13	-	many	TGCGCCAGCAGTGGAGGGGGTGACACTGAAGCTTTCTTT	CASSGGGDTEAFF